Below, 30 T cell receptor beta chains from the same sample are listed, as sequenced in a study of siplizumab effects on memory and regulatory T cells. Using immunoSEQ multiplex PCR, the repertoire was profiled, and TCRdb retains in-frame clones only, with some absent. Among approximately 98,000 clones listed, around 94% were seen once. The sequenced sample consisted of non-Treg CD4+ T cells sorted from blood. The receptors shown here come from a human donor in good health.

This chain joins TRBV29-1 and TRBJ2-1, with 9 bases aligning to TRBD2. Germline lookup yields CDR1 SQVTM and CDR2 ANQGSEA. CDR3 length equals 13 residues. V trimming: 7 bases; J trimming: 4 bases; junction bases outside the gene matches: 5. CDR3 nucleotide sequence: TGCAGCGAAAGCGGGAGGAATTACAATGAGCAGTTCTTC. Protein sequence: CSESGRNYNEQFF.

The chain recombines TRBV5-4 with TRBJ1-2; no firm D call. V lost 4 bases and J 0 bases, leaving 13 bases between the germline ends. The CDR3 has 15 amino acids. Germline V CDR1 and CDR2: SGHNT, YYREEE (reference sequence). The CDR3 DNA sequence: TGTGCCAGCAGCCTCGTTTTTGAGTCTAACTATGGCTACACCTTC. Translation gives CASSLVFESNYGYTF.

The sample holds one count of this clone. The chain combines TRBV18 with TRBJ2-7; D possibly corresponds to TRBD2 (6 bases). In germline, CDR1 is KGHSH, CDR2 LQKENI. V was pared by 5 bases and J by 6 bases, with 17 bases between. The CDR3 is 14 residues long. CDR3 region: CASSRSRESGEQYF. The CDR3 DNA sequence: TGTGCCAGCTCAAGATCCCGGGAGTCCGGCGAGCAGTACTTC.

This chain connects TRBV5-4 to TRBJ2-7; no firm D call. The germline gives CDR1 SGHNT, CDR2 YYREEE (reference sequence). There are 15 residues in the CDR3. V lost 4 bases, J lost 0 bases, and 14 bases lay in between. The CDR3 DNA sequence: TGTGCCAGCAGCCACCTGGCGAGAAGCTCCTACGAGCAGTACTTC. Residues: CASSHLARSSYEQYF.

The chain links TRBV6-1 to TRBJ2-7; 7 positions match TRBD2. J gave up 2 bases and V 8 bases, and 3 bases lay outside the gene matches. The CDR3 consists of 12 residues. Germline-derived CDR1 and CDR2 are MNHNS and SASEGT. The CDR3 sequence is CASLAETYEQYF. CDR3 coding DNA: TGTGCCAGCCTAGCGGAGACCTACGAGCAGTACTTC.

The V gene is TRBV9, the J gene TRBJ2-3; D may be TRBD2 (6 bases). V was cut by 3 bases and J by 3 bases, with 14 bases left in between. Germline values: CDR1 SGDLS, CDR2 YYNGEE. This CDR3 spans 15 amino acids. CDR3 sequence: CASSADPGTTDTQYF. The DNA for the CDR3 is TGTGCCAGCAGCGCGGACCCCGGGACTACAGATACGCAGTATTTT.

CDR3 bases: TGTGCCACCAGGGTCTATCCTGGAAACACCATATATTTT. It translates to CATRVYPGNTIYF. This rearrangement joins TRBV15 to TRBJ1-3; D gene unclear. This CDR3 contains 13 residues. Germline assignment: CDR1 LNHNV and CDR2 YYDKDF (reference sequence). Trimming removed 6 bases at V and 2 bases at J, with 8 bases between. The full variable domain, its missing parts supplied by reference TRBV15 and TRBJ1-3, is DAMVIQNPRYQVTQFGKPVTLSCSQTLNHNVMYWYQQKSSQAPKLLFHYYDKDFNNEADTPDNFQSRRPNTSFCFLDIRSPGLGDTAMYLCATRVYPGNTIYFGEGSWLTVV.

The chain employs TRBV4-1 and TRBJ2-5; the D gene is possibly TRBD1 (6 bases). Germline lookup yields CDR1 MGHRA and CDR2 YSYEKL. The V end lost 1 base, the J end lost 0 bases, and 12 bases lay between the germline ends. The CDR3 is 16 residues long. The CDR3 DNA sequence: TGCGCCAGCAGCCAAGCCGGGACATCGTACCAAGAGACCCAGTACTTC. This encodes CASSQAGTSYQETQYF.

This clone was counted only a few times. The V call is TRBV16, the J call TRBJ2-2; no definite D call. This CDR3 spans 13 amino acids. Trimming removed 4 bases at V and 3 bases at J, with 6 bases between. Germline V gene lookup returns CDR1 KGHSY and CDR2 FQNENV. The DNA for the CDR3 is TGTGCCAGCAGCCGTCGTGACACCGGGGAGCTGTTTTTT. Amino acid sequence: CASSRRDTGELFF.

This chain uses TRBV10-3 with TRBJ1-4; D possibly corresponds to TRBD1 (6 bases). CDR1 ENHRY and CDR2 SYGVKD come from the germline V gene. Trimming took off 3 bases at V and 8 bases at J, with 19 bases between the two ends. This CDR3 is built from 16 residues. The DNA for the CDR3 is TGTGCCATCAGTGACATGAGGGGGGACCCTCGGGAAAAACTGTTTTTT. Translating gives CAISDMRGDPREKLFF.

This clone occurred once. The rearrangement joins TRBV11-2 to TRBJ2-7; TRBD1 is a possible D gene (7 bases). The CDR3 covers 15 residues. Germline CDR1 is SGHAT and CDR2 is FQNNGV. With 1 base removed from V and 6 bases from J, the gap between germline ends came to 16 bases. CDR3 coding DNA: TGTGCCAGCAGCTTAGCGGCAGGGGGAGGTCTCGAGCAGTACTTC. Encoded protein: CASSLAAGGGLEQYF. The full variable domain, completed using reference TRBV11-2 and TRBJ2-7, is EAGVAQSPRYKIIEKRQSVAFWCNPISGHATLYWYQQILGQGPKLLIQFQNNGVVDDSQLPKDRFSAERLKGVDSTLKIQPAKLEDSAVYLCASSLAAGGGLEQYFGPGTRLTVT.

The chain carries TRBV11-3 and TRBJ2-1, with D unresolved. The CDR3 has 14 amino acids. The V gene lost 4 bases and the J gene lost 7 bases, with 14 bases spanning the gap. The germline V gene encodes CDR1 SGHNT and CDR2 YENEEA. The CDR3: CASSSESRVNEQFF. DNA of the CDR3: TGTGCCAGCAGCTCCGAATCTAGGGTTAATGAGCAGTTCTTC.

The chain carries TRBV2 and TRBJ2-7, with 7 bases lining up with TRBD2. This CDR3 comprises 16 residues. Germline lookup yields CDR1 SNHLY and CDR2 FYNNEI. The V gene end was trimmed by 0 bases and the J gene end by 6 bases; junction bases not matched to a gene: 11. CDR3 amino acids: CASSEAWGGSQSEQYF. CDR3 bases: TGTGCCAGCAGTGAAGCGTGGGGCGGGAGTCAAAGCGAGCAGTACTTC.

The chain links TRBV18 to TRBJ2-7; D possibly uses TRBD1 or TRBD2 (7 bases each). V gave up 4 bases and J gave up 2 bases, with 18 bases separating them. Germline values: CDR1 KGHSH, CDR2 LQKENI. This CDR3 contains 16 residues. The CDR3 nucleotides read TGTGCCAGCTCACAGGGGGCGGGGGCCGGCACCTACGAGCAGTACTTC. Protein: CASSQGAGAGTYEQYF.

The V gene is TRBV30, the J gene TRBJ2-7, with 10 bases aligning to TRBD1. V was pared by 5 bases and J by 2 bases, with 12 bases of the junction left unmatched. The CDR3 covers 16 residues. Germline CDR1 and CDR2: GTSNPN and SVGIG (reference sequence). The CDR3 region has the DNA TGTGCCTGGCGGACGATGCGCGGACAGGGGGCCTACGAGCAGTACTTC. Its protein is CAWRTMRGQGAYEQYF.

The gene calls are TRBV15 and TRBJ2-7; 7 nucleotides agree with TRBD1. The V segment lost 0 bases and the J segment 2 bases; nucleotides outside the gene matches: 7. The CDR3 has 16 residues. Germline assignment: CDR1 LNHNV and CDR2 YYDKDF (reference sequence). The CDR3 nucleotides are TGTGCCACCAGCAGAGATCCAGGGACAGAACCCTACGAGCAGTACTTC. Translating it yields CATSRDPGTEPYEQYF.

This chain joins TRBV11-2 and TRBJ2-1; D may match TRBD1 or TRBD2 (6 bases each). The germline V and J ends were trimmed by 6 bases and 6 bases, with 12 bases remaining between them. The CDR3 loop spans 13 amino acids. CDR1 is SGHAT and CDR2 is FQNNGV in the germline V gene. The DNA of the CDR3 is TGTGCCAGCAGACACCCGGGGGCCAATGAGCAGTTCTTC. This gives the protein CASRHPGANEQFF.

V is TRBV28 and J is TRBJ1-3, with 8 bases fitting TRBD1. CDR1 MDHEN and CDR2 SYDVKM come from the germline V gene. This CDR3 comprises 15 residues. Trimming cost V 6 bases and J 4 bases; bases outside gene matches: 8. Here the CDR3 DNA reads TGTGCCAGCAGATTAACAGGGGGACCCGGAAACACCATATATTTT. Amino acid sequence: CASRLTGGPGNTIYF.

This chain uses TRBV13 with TRBJ2-3; D gene ambiguous. Looked up from germline, CDR1 is PRHDT and CDR2 is FYEKMQ (reference sequence). This CDR3 has 13 amino acids. The ends were cut back, 2 bases at V and 4 bases at J, with 7 bases in the middle. CDR3 nucleotide sequence: TGTGCCAGCAGCTTAAGGCCCCCAGATACGCAGTATTTT. Encoded protein: CASSLRPPDTQYF.

This clone turned up a few times. CDR3 bases: TGTGCCAGCACTGGGGCCAACGTCCTGACTTTC. Protein sequence: CASTGANVLTF. This chain joins TRBV7-3 and TRBJ2-6, with unresolved D. This CDR3 has 11 residues. Trimming left V 7 bases short and J 2 bases short, with 0 bases between. The germline CDR1 and CDR2 sequences are SGHTA and FQGTGA.

This sequence joins TRBV2 and TRBJ1-1; tentatively, D is TRBD1 (5 bases). CDR3 size: 14 residues. With 6 bases removed from V and 2 bases from J, the gap between germline ends came to 13 bases. Germline-derived CDR1 and CDR2 are SNHLY and FYNNEI. The CDR3 sequence is CASRGGTVNTEAFF. In DNA form, the CDR3 reads TGTGCCAGCAGGGGGGGTACGGTCAACACTGAAGCTTTCTTT.

J is TRBJ1-2 and V is TRBV7-6, with TRBD1 as a possible D gene (5 bases). Germline loops: CDR1 SGHVS, CDR2 FNYEAQ. The germline V and J ends were trimmed by 5 bases and 3 bases, with 13 bases remaining between them. The CDR3 spans 14 residues. The CDR3 region is CASSPVGADYGYTF. The DNA of the CDR3 is TGTGCCAGCAGCCCCGTCGGGGCGGACTATGGCTACACCTTC.

This chain uses TRBV5-6 with TRBJ2-7; TRBD1 aligns across 10 bases. The CDR3 loop spans 19 amino acids. J gave up 0 bases and V 0 bases, and 12 bases lay outside the gene matches. The germline V gene has CDR1 SGHDT and CDR2 YYEEEE. The CDR3 loop reads CASSLGGTGDLLSSYEQYF. The CDR3 DNA reads TGTGCCAGCAGCTTGGGAGGGACAGGGGACCTACTTAGCTCCTACGAGCAGTACTTC.

The V call is TRBV7-2, the J call TRBJ1-6; TRBD1 matches 7 bases. Trimming took 5 bases from V and 9 from J; bases not matched to a gene: 4. The CDR3 length is 13 residues. CDR1 is SGHTA and CDR2 is FQGNSA in the germline V gene. CDR3 in DNA: TGTGCCAGCAGCAATCAGGGGGTTTCACCCCTCCACTTT. It is translated as CASSNQGVSPLHF.

J is TRBJ2-7 and V is TRBV6-5, with D possibly being TRBD1 or TRBD2 (5 bases each). CDR3 size: 14 residues. Trimming left V 6 bases short and J 6 bases short, with 18 bases between. Germline CDR1 reads MNHEY; CDR2 reads SVGAGI. The CDR3 DNA sequence: TGTGCCAGCAGATCCATTGGAGAGGGGATCGAGCAGTACTTC. Translation: CASRSIGEGIEQYF.

This rearrangement joins TRBV19 to TRBJ2-7; a possible D gene is TRBD1 (5 bases). V dropped 5 bases and J dropped 3 bases, with 20 bases sitting between them. CDR3 size: 16 residues. Germline lookup yields CDR1 LNHDA and CDR2 SQIVND (reference sequence). The CDR3, as DNA: TGTGCCAGTAGTTTAGGGCTAAGGGGTTTTGACTACGAGCAGTACTTC. Its protein is CASSLGLRGFDYEQYF.

The chain uses TRBV6-5 and TRBJ1-1; no clear D. Germline CDR1 and CDR2: MNHEY and SVGAGI. The germline V and J ends were trimmed by 0 bases and 7 bases, with 12 bases remaining between them. The CDR3 consists of 14 residues. The chain's CDR3 is CASSYSRSIGEAFF. CDR3 DNA: TGTGCCAGCAGTTACTCGAGGTCAATCGGTGAAGCTTTCTTT.

This clone was counted only a few times. The chain recombines TRBV28 with TRBJ1-1; the D gene is possibly TRBD1 (5 bases). Trimming shortened V by 8 bases and J by 5 bases, and 21 bases separated the two germline ends. Germline V CDR1 and CDR2: MDHEN, SYDVKM. CDR3 length: 15 residues. CDR3 protein: CASVGGGTVGTEAFF. The DNA of the CDR3 is TGTGCCAGCGTGGGGGGAGGGACGGTGGGTACTGAAGCTTTCTTT.

This rearrangement joins TRBV7-3 to TRBJ2-1; D not certain. This CDR3 has 13 residues. V was clipped by 0 bases and J by 11 bases, with 11 bases between them. Germline loops: CDR1 SGHTA, CDR2 FQGTGA. The DNA of the CDR3 is TGTGCCAGCAGCTTAACTTTGTGGATGAAGCAGTTCTTC. This codes for CASSLTLWMKQFF.

The chain employs TRBV5-1 and TRBJ2-5, with 7 bases matching TRBD2. Germline trimming cut 0 bases from V and 5 bases from J; bases unmatched to any gene: 7. Per germline, CDR1 SGHRS and CDR2 YFSETQ. The CDR3 is 15 residues long. For the CDR3, the DNA is TGCGCCAGCAGCTTGGGGTCGGGGGGTTGGGAGACCCAGTACTTC. Its translation is CASSLGSGGWETQYF.